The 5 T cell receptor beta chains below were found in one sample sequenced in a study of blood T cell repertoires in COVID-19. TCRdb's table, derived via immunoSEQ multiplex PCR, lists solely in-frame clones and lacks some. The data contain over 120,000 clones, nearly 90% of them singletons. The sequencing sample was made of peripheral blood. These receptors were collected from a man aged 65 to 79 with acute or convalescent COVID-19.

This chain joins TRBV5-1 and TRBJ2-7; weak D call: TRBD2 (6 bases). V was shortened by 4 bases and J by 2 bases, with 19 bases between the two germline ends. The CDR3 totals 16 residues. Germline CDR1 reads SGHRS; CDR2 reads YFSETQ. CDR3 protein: CASSDTPGGITYEQYF. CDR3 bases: TGCGCCAGCAGCGATACCCCCGGAGGGATCACCTACGAGCAGTACTTC.

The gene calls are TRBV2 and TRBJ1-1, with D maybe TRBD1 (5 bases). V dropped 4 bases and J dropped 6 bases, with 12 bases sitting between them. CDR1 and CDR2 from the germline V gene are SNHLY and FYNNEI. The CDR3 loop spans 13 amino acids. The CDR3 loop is CASSVSRASEAFF. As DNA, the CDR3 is TGTGCCAGCAGTGTGAGCAGGGCATCTGAAGCTTTCTTT.

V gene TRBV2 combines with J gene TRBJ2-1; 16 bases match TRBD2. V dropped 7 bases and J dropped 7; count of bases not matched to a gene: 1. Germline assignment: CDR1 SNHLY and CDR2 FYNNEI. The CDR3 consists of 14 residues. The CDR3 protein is CASKGLAGGNEQFF. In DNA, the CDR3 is TGTGCCAGCAAGGGACTAGCGGGAGGGAATGAGCAGTTCTTC.

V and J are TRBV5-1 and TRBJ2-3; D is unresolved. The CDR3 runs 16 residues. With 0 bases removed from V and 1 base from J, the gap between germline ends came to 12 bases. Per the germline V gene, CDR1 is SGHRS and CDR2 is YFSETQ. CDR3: CASSLAPVEGTDTQYF. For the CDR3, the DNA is TGCGCCAGCAGCTTGGCCCCAGTCGAGGGCACAGATACGCAGTATTTT.

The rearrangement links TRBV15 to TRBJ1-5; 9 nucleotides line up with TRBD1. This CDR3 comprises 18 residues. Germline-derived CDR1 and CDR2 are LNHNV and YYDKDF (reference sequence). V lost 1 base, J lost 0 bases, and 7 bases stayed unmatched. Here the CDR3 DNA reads TGTGCCACCAGCAGAGCGGGACAGGGTCTTTATAGCAATCAGCCCCAGCATTTT. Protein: CATSRAGQGLYSNQPQHF.